The clone carrying this T cell receptor (beta chain) was observed a handful of times. Its antigen is not identified. The data were taken from a study of blood T cells in healthy people across ages. The individuals who served as donors were healthy Caucasians living in Russia, aged roughly 6 to 95. Whenever a sample was processed, at least 6.5 million PBMCs were isolated. Primers used in a second PCR of about 7 to 12 cycles were a sample-barcoded 5' primer and a J-beta primer mix. TCRdb re-called the 5' RACE reads through MiXCR, storing one row per CDR3 protein. Of approximately 810,000 distinct CDR3 sequences in the sample, 35% to 40% were seen once. Study-wide points: Greater diversity and more naive CD4+ cells were seen in long-lived donors than in aged donors.

The TCR originated in a man aged 18 to 29 in good health. The sample taken for sequencing was blood.

The CDR3 bases are TGTGCCAGCAGGGTCAGAGAGGAATTGAAGTACACCTTC. Translated, it gives CASRVREELKYTF. The chain links TRBV2 to TRBJ1-2; D gene uncertain. Per germline, CDR1 SNHLY and CDR2 FYNNEI. The CDR3 is 13 residues long. The ends were cut back, 6 bases at V and 11 bases at J, with 19 bases in the middle.